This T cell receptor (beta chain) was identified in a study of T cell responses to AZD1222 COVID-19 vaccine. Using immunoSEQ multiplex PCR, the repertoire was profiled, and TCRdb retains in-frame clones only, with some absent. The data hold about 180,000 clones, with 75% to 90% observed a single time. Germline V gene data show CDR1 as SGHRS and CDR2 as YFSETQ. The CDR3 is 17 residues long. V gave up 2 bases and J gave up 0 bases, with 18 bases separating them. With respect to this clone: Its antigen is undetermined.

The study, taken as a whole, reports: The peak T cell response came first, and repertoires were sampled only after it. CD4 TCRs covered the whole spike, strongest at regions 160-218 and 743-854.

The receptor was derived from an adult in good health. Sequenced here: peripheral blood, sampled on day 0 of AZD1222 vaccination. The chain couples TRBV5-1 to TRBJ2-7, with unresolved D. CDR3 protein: CASSLTVRGVSSYEQYF. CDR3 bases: TGCGCCAGCAGCTTAACGGTTCGTGGGGTGAGCTCCTACGAGCAGTACTTC.